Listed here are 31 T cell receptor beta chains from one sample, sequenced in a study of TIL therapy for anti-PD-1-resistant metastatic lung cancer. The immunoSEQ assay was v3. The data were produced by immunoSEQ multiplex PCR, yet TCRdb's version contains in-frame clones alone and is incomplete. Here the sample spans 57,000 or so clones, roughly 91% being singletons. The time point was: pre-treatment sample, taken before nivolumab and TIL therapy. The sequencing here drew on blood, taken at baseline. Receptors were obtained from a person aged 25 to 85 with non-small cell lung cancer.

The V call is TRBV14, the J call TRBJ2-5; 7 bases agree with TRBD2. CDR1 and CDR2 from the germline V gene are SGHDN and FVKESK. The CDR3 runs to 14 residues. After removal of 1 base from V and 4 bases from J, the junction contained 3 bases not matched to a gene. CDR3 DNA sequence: TGTGCCAGCAGCCAAGGAGCGGGACCAGAGACCCAGTACTTC. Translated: CASSQGAGPETQYF.

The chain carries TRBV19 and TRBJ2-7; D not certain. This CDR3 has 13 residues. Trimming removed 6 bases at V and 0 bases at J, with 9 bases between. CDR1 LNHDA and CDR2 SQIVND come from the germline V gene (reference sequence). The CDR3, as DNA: TGTGCCAGTAGCAGCAGGACCTCCTACGAGCAGTACTTC. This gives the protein CASSSRTSYEQYF.

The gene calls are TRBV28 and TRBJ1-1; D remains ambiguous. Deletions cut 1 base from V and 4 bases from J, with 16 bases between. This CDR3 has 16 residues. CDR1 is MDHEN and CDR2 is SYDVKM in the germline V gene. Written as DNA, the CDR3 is TGTGCCAGCAGTTTATTCTTGGGGTTTGTCGCCACTGAAGCTTTCTTT. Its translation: CASSLFLGFVATEAFF.

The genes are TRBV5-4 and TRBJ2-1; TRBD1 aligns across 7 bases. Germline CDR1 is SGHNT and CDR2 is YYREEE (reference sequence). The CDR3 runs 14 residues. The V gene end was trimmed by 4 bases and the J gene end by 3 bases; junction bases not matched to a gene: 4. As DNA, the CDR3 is TGTGCCAGCAGCCCCAGGGGGAGCTACAATGAGCAGTTCTTC. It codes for CASSPRGSYNEQFF.

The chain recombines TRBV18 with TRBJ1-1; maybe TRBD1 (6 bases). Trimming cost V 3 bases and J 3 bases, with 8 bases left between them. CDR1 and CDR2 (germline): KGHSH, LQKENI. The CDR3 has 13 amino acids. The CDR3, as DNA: TGTGCCAGCTCACCCCCAGGGGACACTGAAGCTTTCTTT. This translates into CASSPPGDTEAFF.

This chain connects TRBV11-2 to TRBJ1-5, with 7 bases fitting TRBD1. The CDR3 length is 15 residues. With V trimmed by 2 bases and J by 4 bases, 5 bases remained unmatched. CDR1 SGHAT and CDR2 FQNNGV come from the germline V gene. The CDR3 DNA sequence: TGTGCCAGCAGCTTAAGACAGGGTTTAAATCAGCCCCAGCATTTT. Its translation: CASSLRQGLNQPQHF.

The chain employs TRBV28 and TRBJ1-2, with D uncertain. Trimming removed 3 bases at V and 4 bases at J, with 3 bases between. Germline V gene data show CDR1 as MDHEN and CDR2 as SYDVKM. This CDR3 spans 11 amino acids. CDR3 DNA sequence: TGTGCCAGCAGTTTGCGCTATGGCTACACCTTC. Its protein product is CASSLRYGYTF.

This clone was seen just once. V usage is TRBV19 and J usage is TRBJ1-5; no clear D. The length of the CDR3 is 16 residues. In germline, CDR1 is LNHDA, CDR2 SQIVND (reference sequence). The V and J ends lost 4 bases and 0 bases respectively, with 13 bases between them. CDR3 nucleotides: TGTGCCAGTAGTACGTTCTTATTCGGTAGCAATCAGCCCCAGCATTTT. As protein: CASSTFLFGSNQPQHF.

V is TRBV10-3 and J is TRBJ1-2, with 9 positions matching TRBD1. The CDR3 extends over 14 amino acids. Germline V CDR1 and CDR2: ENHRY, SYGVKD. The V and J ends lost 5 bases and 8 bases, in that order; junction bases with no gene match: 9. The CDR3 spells CAISMGQGEGGYTF. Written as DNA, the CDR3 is TGTGCCATCAGTATGGGACAGGGAGAAGGGGGCTACACCTTC.

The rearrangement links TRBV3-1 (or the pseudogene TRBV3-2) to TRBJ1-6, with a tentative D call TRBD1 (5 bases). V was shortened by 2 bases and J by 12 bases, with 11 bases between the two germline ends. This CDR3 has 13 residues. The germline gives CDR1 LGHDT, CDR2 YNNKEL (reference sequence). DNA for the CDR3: TGTGCCAGCAGCCAAAAAGGGGAGGGACCCCTCCACTTT. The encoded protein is CASSQKGEGPLHF.

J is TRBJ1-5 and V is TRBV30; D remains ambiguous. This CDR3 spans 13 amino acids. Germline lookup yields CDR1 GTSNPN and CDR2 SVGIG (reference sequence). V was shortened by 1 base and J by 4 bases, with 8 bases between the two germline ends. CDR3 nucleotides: TGTGCCTGGAGTGGCCAGATAAATCAGCCCCAGCATTTT. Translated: CAWSGQINQPQHF.

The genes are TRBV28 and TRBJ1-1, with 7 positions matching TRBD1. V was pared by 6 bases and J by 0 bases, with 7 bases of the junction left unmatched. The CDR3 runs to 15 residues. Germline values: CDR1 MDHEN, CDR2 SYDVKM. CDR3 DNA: TGTGCCAGCAGAGTAGGGGGCTTATTGAACACTGAAGCTTTCTTT. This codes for CASRVGGLLNTEAFF.

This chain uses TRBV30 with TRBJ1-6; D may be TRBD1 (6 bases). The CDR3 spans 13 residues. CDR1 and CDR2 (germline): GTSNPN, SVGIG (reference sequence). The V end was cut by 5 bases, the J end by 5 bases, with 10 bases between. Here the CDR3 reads CAWHGTNNSPLHF. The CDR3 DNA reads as TGTGCCTGGCACGGGACAAATAATTCACCCCTCCACTTT.

In DNA, the CDR3 is TGCGCCAGCAGCACGCGGGGGGGCGTGTATGAGCAGTTCTTC. Amino acid sequence: CASSTRGGVYEQFF. V and J are TRBV4-1 and TRBJ2-1, with 9 nucleotides matching TRBD2. Germline V lookup: CDR1 MGHRA, CDR2 YSYEKL. The CDR3 has 14 residues. The ends lost 5 bases at V and 8 bases at J; junction bases unmatched: 7.

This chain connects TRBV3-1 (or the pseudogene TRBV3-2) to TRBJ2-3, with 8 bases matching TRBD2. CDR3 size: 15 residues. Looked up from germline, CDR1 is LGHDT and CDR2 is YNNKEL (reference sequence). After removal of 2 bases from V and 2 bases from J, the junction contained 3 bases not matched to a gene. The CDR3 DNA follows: TGTGCCAGCAGCCAAACTAGCGGATTCACAGATACGCAGTATTTT. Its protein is CASSQTSGFTDTQYF.

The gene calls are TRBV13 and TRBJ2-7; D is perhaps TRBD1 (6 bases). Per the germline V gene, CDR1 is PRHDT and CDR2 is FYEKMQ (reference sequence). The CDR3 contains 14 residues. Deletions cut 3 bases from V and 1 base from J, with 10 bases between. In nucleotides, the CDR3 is TGTGCCAGCAGCTTTAGGACAGAGTCCTACGAGCAGTACTTC. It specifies CASSFRTESYEQYF.

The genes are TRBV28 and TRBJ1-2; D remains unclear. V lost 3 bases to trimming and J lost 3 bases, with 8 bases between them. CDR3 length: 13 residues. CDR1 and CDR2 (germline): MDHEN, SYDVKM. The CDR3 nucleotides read TGTGCCAGCAGTTTGGGGTTCGACTATGGCTACACCTTC. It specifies CASSLGFDYGYTF.

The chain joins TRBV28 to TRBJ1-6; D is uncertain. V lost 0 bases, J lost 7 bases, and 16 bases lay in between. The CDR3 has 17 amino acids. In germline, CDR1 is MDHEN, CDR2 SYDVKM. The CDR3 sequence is CASSLWDGLGLNSPLHF. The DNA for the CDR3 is TGTGCCAGCAGTTTATGGGACGGACTGGGCCTAAATTCACCCCTCCACTTT.

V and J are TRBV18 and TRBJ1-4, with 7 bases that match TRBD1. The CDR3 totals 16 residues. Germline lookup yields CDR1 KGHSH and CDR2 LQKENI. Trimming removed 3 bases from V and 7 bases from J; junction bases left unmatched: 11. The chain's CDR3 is CASSPPDRAIGEKLFF. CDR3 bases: TGTGCCAGCTCACCCCCCGACAGGGCCATCGGTGAAAAACTGTTTTTT.

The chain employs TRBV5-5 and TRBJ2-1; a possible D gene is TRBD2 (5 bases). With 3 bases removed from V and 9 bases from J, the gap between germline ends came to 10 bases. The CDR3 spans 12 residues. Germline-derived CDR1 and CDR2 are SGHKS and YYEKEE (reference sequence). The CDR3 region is CASSSSGGEQFF. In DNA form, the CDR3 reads TGTGCCAGCAGCTCGTCCGGAGGTGAGCAGTTCTTC.

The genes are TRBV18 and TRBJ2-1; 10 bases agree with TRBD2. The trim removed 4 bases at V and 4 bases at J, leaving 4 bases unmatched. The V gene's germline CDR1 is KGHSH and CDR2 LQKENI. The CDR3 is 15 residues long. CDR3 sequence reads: CASSLQREGYNEQFF. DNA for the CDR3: TGTGCCAGCTCACTTCAGCGGGAGGGGTACAATGAGCAGTTCTTC.

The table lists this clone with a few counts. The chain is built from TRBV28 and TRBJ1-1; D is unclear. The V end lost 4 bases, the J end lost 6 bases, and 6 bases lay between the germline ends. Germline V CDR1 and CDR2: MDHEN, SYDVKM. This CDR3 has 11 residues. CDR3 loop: CASSSYAEAFF. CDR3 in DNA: TGTGCCAGCAGTTCGTACGCTGAAGCTTTCTTT.

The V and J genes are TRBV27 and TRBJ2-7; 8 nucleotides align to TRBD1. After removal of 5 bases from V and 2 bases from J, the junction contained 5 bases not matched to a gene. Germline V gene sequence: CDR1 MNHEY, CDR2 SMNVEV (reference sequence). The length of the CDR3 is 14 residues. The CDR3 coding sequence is TGTGCCAGCAGTCCAAGGACAGGGACCTACGAGCAGTACTTC. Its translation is CASSPRTGTYEQYF.

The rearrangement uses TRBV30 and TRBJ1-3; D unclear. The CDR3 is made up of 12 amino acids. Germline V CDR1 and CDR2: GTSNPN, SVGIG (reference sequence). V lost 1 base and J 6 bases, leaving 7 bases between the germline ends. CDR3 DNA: TGTGCCTGGAGTGGGTCGGAAAACACCATATATTTT. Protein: CAWSGSENTIYF.

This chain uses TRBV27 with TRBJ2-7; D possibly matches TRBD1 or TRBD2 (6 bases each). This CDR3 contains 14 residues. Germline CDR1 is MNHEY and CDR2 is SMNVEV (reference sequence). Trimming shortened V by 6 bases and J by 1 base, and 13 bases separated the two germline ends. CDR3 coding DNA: TGTGCCAGCAGACCCGGGGGCAGATCCTACGAGCAGTACTTC. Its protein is CASRPGGRSYEQYF.

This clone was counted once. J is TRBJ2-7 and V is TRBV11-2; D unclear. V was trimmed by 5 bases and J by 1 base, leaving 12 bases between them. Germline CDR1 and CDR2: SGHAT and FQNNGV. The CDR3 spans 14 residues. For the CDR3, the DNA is TGTGCCAGCAGCCCCCTTTCCAAATCCTACGAGCAGTACTTC. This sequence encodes CASSPLSKSYEQYF.

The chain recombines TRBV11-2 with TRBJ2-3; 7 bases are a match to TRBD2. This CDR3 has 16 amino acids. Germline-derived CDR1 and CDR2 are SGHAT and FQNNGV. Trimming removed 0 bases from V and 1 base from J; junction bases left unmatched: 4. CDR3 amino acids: CASSLDGGGRTDTQYF. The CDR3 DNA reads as TGTGCCAGCAGCTTAGATGGGGGGGGACGCACAGATACGCAGTATTTT.

CDR3 sequence: CASSYGGRVREKLFF. As DNA, the CDR3 is TGTGCCAGCAGTTACGGAGGCAGGGTGCGTGAAAAACTGTTTTTT. The J gene is TRBJ1-4, the V gene TRBV6-6; a possible D gene is TRBD1 (5 bases). Per germline, CDR1 MNHNY and CDR2 SVGAGI (reference sequence). The CDR3 sequence is 15 residues long. Trimming pared 2 bases from V and 7 bases from J, leaving 14 bases between.

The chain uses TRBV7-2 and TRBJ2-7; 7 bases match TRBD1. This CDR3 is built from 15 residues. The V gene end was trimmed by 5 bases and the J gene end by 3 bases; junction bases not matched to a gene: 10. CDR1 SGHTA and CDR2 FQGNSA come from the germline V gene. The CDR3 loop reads CASSPTGVPYYEQYF. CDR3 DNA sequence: TGTGCCAGCAGCCCTACAGGGGTCCCTTACTACGAGCAGTACTTC.

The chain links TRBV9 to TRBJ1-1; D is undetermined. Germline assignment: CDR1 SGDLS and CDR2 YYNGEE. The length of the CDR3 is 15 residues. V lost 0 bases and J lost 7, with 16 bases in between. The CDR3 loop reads CASSVEGSEFDEAFF. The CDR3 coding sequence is TGTGCCAGCAGCGTAGAAGGGTCTGAATTTGATGAAGCTTTCTTT. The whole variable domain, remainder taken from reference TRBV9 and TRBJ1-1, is DSGVTQTPKHLITATGQRVTLRCSPRSGDLSVYWYQQSLDQGLQFLIQYYNGEERAKGNILERFSAQQFPDLHSELNLSSLELGDSALYFCASSVEGSEFDEAFFGQGTRLTVV.

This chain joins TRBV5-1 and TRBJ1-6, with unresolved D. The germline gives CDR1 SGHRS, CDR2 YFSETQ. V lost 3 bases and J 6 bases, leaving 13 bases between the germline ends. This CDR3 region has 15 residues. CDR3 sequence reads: CASSSLGGGNSPLHF. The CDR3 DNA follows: TGCGCCAGCAGCTCTTTGGGAGGAGGTAATTCACCCCTCCACTTT.